This TCR beta chain derives from a study of control samples from healthy donors and cancer patients (dated by TCRdb to 2020 to 2022). The germline V gene sets CDR1 to MRHNA and CDR2 to SNTAGT. For this chain, trimming is 5 bases at the V end and 0 bases at the J end, and the number of junction bases without a gene match is 2. Spanning cysteine to phenylalanine, the CDR3 consists of 14 amino acids. Left in the record is the CDR3 DNA by itself, 42 bases read in frame from the first base. In regard to this clone: Its antigen remains unidentified. There are no base qualities to consult, and no much larger clone falls within one base.

The receptor library was made with the immunoSEQ multiplex PCR assay. TCRdb carries this immuneACCESS record with in-frame sequences only. Its versions omit some clonotypes, under half of them owing to an unresolved V gene in the studies checked, with the rest unexplained. The sample profile shows around 70,000 clones; around 80% of them were found once. About a sixth of the sample is taken by the ten largest. The V and J genes are TRBV6-4 and TRBJ2-3; TRBD1 lines up with 7 middle nucleotides. Material for sequencing was blood. This receptor was taken from a man in his 60s in good health. At the DNA level, the sequence is TGTGCCAGCAGTCGGACAGGAAGCACAGATACGCAGTATTTT. Translated, it reads CASSRTGSTDTQYF.